The 16 T cell receptor beta chains presented below share a single source sample, sequenced in a study of TIL therapy for anti-PD-1-resistant metastatic lung cancer. The libraries were made with immunoSEQ v3. Measured with immunoSEQ multiplex PCR; TCRdb has only the in-frame clones, and not every one. This sample has tens of thousands of clones, with roughly 66% found just once. Stated time point: pre-treatment sample, taken before nivolumab and TIL therapy. The source was blood, collected at baseline. The receptors shown here come from a person between 25 and 80 years old with non-small cell lung cancer.

The gene calls are TRBV18 and TRBJ1-5, with D uncertain. Trimming pared 1 base from V and 1 base from J, leaving 14 bases between. The length of the CDR3 is 17 residues. The germline V gene has CDR1 KGHSH and CDR2 LQKENI. CDR3 protein: CASSPQQEPTSNQPQHF. For the CDR3, the DNA is TGTGCCAGCTCACCACAGCAGGAACCCACGAGCAATCAGCCCCAGCATTTT.

V is TRBV15 and J is TRBJ2-1, with D unresolved. The CDR3 has 13 amino acids. The germline V and J ends were trimmed by 1 base and 10 bases, with 11 bases remaining between them. Per the germline V gene, CDR1 is LNHNV and CDR2 is YYDKDF (reference sequence). The CDR3 DNA reads as TGTGCCACCAGCAGAGTAGCTCCCGGGGAGCAGTTCTTC. Translated, it gives CATSRVAPGEQFF.

The chain carries TRBV2 and TRBJ2-7, with 10 bases matching TRBD2. The CDR3 is 14 amino acids. Germline CDR1 and CDR2: SNHLY and FYNNEI. Trimming removed 10 bases from V and 4 bases from J; junction bases left unmatched: 10. The CDR3 reads CATQTSGDQYEQYF. The CDR3 DNA is TGTGCCACCCAAACTAGCGGGGACCAGTACGAGCAGTACTTC.

The chain is built from TRBV29-1 and TRBJ2-1, with 8 bases matching TRBD2. The germline V gene has CDR1 SQVTM and CDR2 ANQGSEA. The CDR3 runs 11 residues. CDR3 nucleotides: TGCGGGACTAGGGACTACAATGAGCAGTTCTTC. It translates to CGTRDYNEQFF.

This chain connects TRBV13 to TRBJ2-2; 11 nucleotides agree with TRBD2. Germline trimming cut 4 bases from V and 1 base from J; bases unmatched to any gene: 11. Germline loops: CDR1 PRHDT, CDR2 FYEKMQ (reference sequence). The CDR3 is 19 amino acids. The CDR3 loop reads CASSSVRASGGLNTGELFF. In nucleotides, the CDR3 is TGTGCCAGCAGCTCAGTCCGGGCTAGCGGGGGGTTGAACACCGGGGAGCTGTTTTTT.

This clone was counted a single time. The chain carries TRBV6-6 and TRBJ2-1; 8 positions agree with TRBD2. The CDR3 has 16 residues. The germline gives CDR1 MNHNY, CDR2 SVGAGI (reference sequence). The V and J ends lost 6 bases and 0 bases, in that order; junction bases with no gene match: 7. CDR3 protein: CASRRIGGVSYNEQFF. CDR3 nucleotide sequence: TGTGCCAGCAGACGAATCGGGGGGGTCTCCTACAATGAGCAGTTCTTC.

This clone was seen a single time. The chain couples TRBV6-1 to TRBJ2-2, with D hard to call. Trimming took off 7 bases at V and 0 bases at J, with 6 bases between the two ends. Germline V gene data show CDR1 as MNHNS and CDR2 as SASEGT. This CDR3 region has 13 residues. Written as DNA, the CDR3 is TGTGCCAGCACGGCTTCGAACACCGGGGAGCTGTTTTTT. Residues: CASTASNTGELFF.

The V call is TRBV18, the J call TRBJ1-1; D is unresolved. The germline gives CDR1 KGHSH, CDR2 LQKENI. The CDR3 is 13 amino acids. Trimming stripped 2 bases from V and 4 bases from J, with 8 bases between. The CDR3 coding sequence is TGTGCCAGCTCACCAAATAAAGGCACTGAAGCTTTCTTT. Translated: CASSPNKGTEAFF. Combining the CDR3 with reference TRBV18 and TRBJ1-1 gives the whole variable domain NAGVMQNPRHLVRRRGQEARLRCSPMKGHSHVYWYRQLPEEGLKFMVYLQKENIIDESGMPKERFSAEFPKEGPSILRIQQVVRGDSAAYFCASSPNKGTEAFFGQGTRLTVV.

The V and J genes are TRBV7-9 and TRBJ2-7; no clear D. Germline CDR1 SEHNR, CDR2 FQNEAQ (reference sequence). The length of the CDR3 is 13 residues. V lost 4 bases, J lost 9 bases, and 16 bases lay in between. CDR3 bases: TGTGCCAGCAGCTCCCTTCTTGGTGACGGGCAGTACTTC. Its translation is CASSSLLGDGQYF.

This clone was detected only a few times. This rearrangement joins TRBV5-1 to TRBJ1-1, with D unresolved. The germline CDR1 and CDR2 sequences are SGHRS and YFSETQ. Between the trimmed V and J ends, which lost 0 bases and 1 base, there was a span of 7 bases. The CDR3 runs 14 residues. The CDR3 is CASSLGHANTEAFF. CDR3 in DNA: TGCGCCAGCAGCTTGGGGCATGCGAACACTGAAGCTTTCTTT. The full variable domain, its missing parts supplied by reference TRBV5-1 and TRBJ1-1, is KAGVTQTPRYLIKTRGQQVTLSCSPISGHRSVSWYQQTPGQGLQFLFEYFSETQRNKGNFPGRFSGRQFSNSRSEMNVSTLELGDSALYLCASSLGHANTEAFFGQGTRLTVV.

This chain joins TRBV2 and TRBJ2-1; 10 bases fit TRBD1. CDR3 length: 13 amino acids. After removal of 6 bases from V and 9 bases from J, the junction contained 5 bases not matched to a gene. From germline, CDR1 is SNHLY and CDR2 FYNNEI. CDR3 bases: TGTGCCAGCAGGATAGGACAGGGGGGTGAGCAGTTCTTC. As protein: CASRIGQGGEQFF.

The chain is built from TRBV5-1 and TRBJ2-5, with 10 bases that match TRBD2. Trimming cost V 4 bases and J 2 bases; bases outside gene matches: 5. Germline CDR1 is SGHRS and CDR2 is YFSETQ. The CDR3 is made up of 15 amino acids. This CDR3 is CASSLPTSGQETQYF. CDR3 in DNA: TGCGCCAGCAGCCTTCCGACTAGCGGGCAAGAGACCCAGTACTTC.

This clone has only one observation. This chain connects TRBV5-1 to TRBJ2-5; 8 positions agree with TRBD2. The CDR3 totals 16 residues. Trimming cost V 5 bases and J 2 bases; bases outside gene matches: 11. Germline V gives CDR1 SGHRS, CDR2 YFSETQ. The DNA for the CDR3 is TGCGCCAGCAGTCCCCCGGGACTAGGCGGACAAGAGACCCAGTACTTC. Its protein is CASSPPGLGGQETQYF.

The chain couples TRBV2 to TRBJ1-5; unclear D gene. In germline, CDR1 is SNHLY, CDR2 FYNNEI. The V gene lost 8 bases and the J gene lost 0 bases, with 8 bases spanning the gap. There are 13 residues in the CDR3. CDR3 protein: CASGSDSNQPQHF. The DNA of the CDR3 is TGTGCCAGCGGTTCGGATAGCAATCAGCCCCAGCATTTT.

The gene calls are TRBV5-1 and TRBJ1-3, with D unclear. Germline V gene lookup returns CDR1 SGHRS and CDR2 YFSETQ. The CDR3 consists of 13 residues. Trimming removed 0 bases from V and 2 bases from J, with 3 bases in between. CDR3 DNA sequence: TGCGCCAGCAGCTTGGGGGCTGGAAACACCATATATTTT. Its translation is CASSLGAGNTIYF. The full variable domain, completed using reference TRBV5-1 and TRBJ1-3, is KAGVTQTPRYLIKTRGQQVTLSCSPISGHRSVSWYQQTPGQGLQFLFEYFSETQRNKGNFPGRFSGRQFSNSRSEMNVSTLELGDSALYLCASSLGAGNTIYFGEGSWLTVV.

V and J are TRBV19 and TRBJ2-1; no clear D gene. CDR3 length equals 12 residues. Germline assignment: CDR1 LNHDA and CDR2 SQIVND (reference sequence). V was shortened by 3 bases and J by 4 bases, with 4 bases between the two germline ends. The CDR3 loop is CASSMFYNEQFF. CDR3 nucleotide sequence: TGTGCCAGTAGTATGTTTTACAATGAGCAGTTCTTC.